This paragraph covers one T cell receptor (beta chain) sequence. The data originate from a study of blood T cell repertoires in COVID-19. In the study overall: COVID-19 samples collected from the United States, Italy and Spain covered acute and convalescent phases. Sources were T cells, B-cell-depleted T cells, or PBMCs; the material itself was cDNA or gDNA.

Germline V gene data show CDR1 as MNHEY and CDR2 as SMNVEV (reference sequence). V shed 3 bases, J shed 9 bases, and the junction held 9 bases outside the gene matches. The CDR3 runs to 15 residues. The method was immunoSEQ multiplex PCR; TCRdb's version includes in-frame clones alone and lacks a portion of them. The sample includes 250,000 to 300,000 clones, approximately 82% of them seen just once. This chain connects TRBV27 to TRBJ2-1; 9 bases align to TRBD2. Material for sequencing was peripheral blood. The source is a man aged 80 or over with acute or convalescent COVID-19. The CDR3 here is CASSFYSGGGSEQFF. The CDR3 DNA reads TGTGCCAGCAGTTTTTATAGCGGGGGAGGAAGTGAGCAGTTCTTC.